This TCR beta chain was captured by sequencing in a study of CD8 T cells in Susac syndrome. When the RNA was reverse transcribed, random hexamers were used with an input of 0.5 to 1 ug. Multiplex PCR with immunoSEQ amplified the TCR beta CDR3 across 54 Vbeta and 13 Jbeta. One entry per CDR3 protein, called by TCRdb with MiXCR from the immunoSEQ multiplex PCR reads. This table has roughly 400,000 distinct CDR3 sequences, more than 80% appearing once. From blood CD8+ and CD4+ T cells, the TCR beta chain was sequenced. Notes on the study in general: The study admitted that it had a relatively small number of individuals in its TCR sequencing and HLA analysis.

CDR3 length: 13 amino acids. V was shortened by 7 bases and J by 5 bases, with 14 bases between the two germline ends. The germline V gene has CDR1 MDHEN and CDR2 SYDVKM. In regard to this clonotype: Its antigen remains unidentified.

This sequence originates from a human donor with multiple sclerosis. The chain links TRBV28 to TRBJ1-2, with D possibly TRBD1 on 5 matching bases. Sequenced input: CD8+ T cells from PBMCs. The DNA for the CDR3 is TGTGCCAGCACCCCTACGAGACAGTATGGCTACACCTTC. It is translated as CASTPTRQYGYTF.